Listed below are T cell receptor beta chains from one sample, sequenced in a study of beta chain features in type 1 diabetes. Clones were read by immunoSEQ multiplex PCR, and TCRdb kept only the in-frame ones, dropping some. The sample has some 150,000 clones, around 51% seen once; the top ten hold roughly 0.43%. The sequenced sample consisted of Tregs from blood. All receptors derive from a man aged 18 to 29 in good health. Both conserved end residues are part of each CDR3. D genes are given only for firm matches. Some rows have no size entry. The others give once, few or many, or a class for an expanded clone.

TRBJ1-1 TRBD1 TRBV5-1 - CASSLGGTVNTEAFF TGCGCCAGCAGCTTGGGCGGGACAGTGAACACTGAAGCTTTCTTT
TRBJ2-7 TRBD1 TRBV28 few CASSLGGQGPYEQYF TGTGCCAGCAGTTTAGGGGGACAGGGTCCCTACGAGCAGTACTTC
TRBJ2-2 TRBD2 TRBV4-2 - CASSPGRGAWTGELFF TGTGCCAGCAGCCCTGGGCGGGGGGCTTGGACCGGGGAGCTGTTTTTT
TRBJ2-1 - TRBV29-1 few CSVEFLGTALSLLPFGQFF TGCAGCGTTGAGTTTTTGGGGACTGCCCTTTCACTCCTACCGTTTGGGCAGTTCTTC
TRBJ1-2 TRBD1 TRBV5-6 once CASSRGQGSFYGYTF TGTGCCAGCAGTCGAGGACAGGGTTCGTTTTATGGCTACACCTTC
TRBJ1-5 TRBD1 TRBV5-5 - CASSRPGGGGGFNNQPQHF TGTGCCAGCAGCCGCCCCGGTGGAGGAGGGGGCTTTAATAATCAGCCCCAGCATTTT
TRBJ1-1 - TRBV30 - CAWGNFQGTEAFF TGTGCCTGGGGGAACTTCCAGGGCACTGAAGCTTTCTTT
TRBJ2-2 TRBD2 TRBV10-3 - CAISQWMGGTTGELFF TGTGCCATCAGTCAGTGGATGGGAGGGACCACCGGGGAGCTGTTTTTT
TRBJ2-4 - TRBV6-5 few CASSSGTWGAKNIQYF TGTGCCAGCAGTTCGGGGACATGGGGAGCCAAAAACATTCAGTACTTC
TRBJ1-2 - TRBV30 once CAWRGTGAFYGYTF TGTGCCTGGAGGGGGACTGGAGCATTCTATGGCTACACCTTC
TRBJ1-5 TRBD1 TRBV5-1 - CASSPGDRDQPQHF TGCGCCAGCAGCCCCGGGGACAGGGATCAGCCCCAGCATTTT
TRBJ1-5 - TRBV7-2 few CASSLEVGRQPQHF TGTGCCAGCAGCTTAGAAGTCGGGAGACAGCCCCAGCATTTT
TRBJ1-2 TRBD1 TRBV5-1 - CASSPTGTAYGYTF TGCGCCAGCAGCCCAACCGGGACAGCCTATGGCTACACCTTC
TRBJ2-2 - TRBV5-1 few CASSLVLLGGTGELFF TGCGCCAGCAGCTTGGTGTTACTAGGAGGGACCGGGGAGCTGTTTTTT
TRBJ2-7 - TRBV29-1 - CSVTRQDPYEQYF TGCAGCGTAACTCGACAGGACCCCTACGAGCAGTACTTC
TRBJ2-7 TRBD1 TRBV28 - CASSQPTGTPGEQYF TGTGCCAGCAGTCAGCCGACAGGGACCCCTGGCGAGCAGTACTTC
TRBJ1-5 - TRBV7-9 - CASSSVGGPQHF TGTGCCAGCAGCTCGGTCGGAGGGCCCCAGCATTTT
TRBJ1-2 - TRBV4-2 - CASSQERNYGYTF TGTGCCAGCAGCCAAGAGAGGAACTATGGCTACACCTTC
TRBJ2-7 TRBD2 TRBV6-6 once CASSRTRSSYEQYF TGTGCCAGCAGCCGGACTAGGAGCTCCTACGAGCAGTACTTC
TRBJ2-5 TRBD2 TRBV19 few CASSRDRGGIQETQYF TGTGCCAGTAGTAGGGACCGCGGGGGGATCCAAGAGACCCAGTACTTC
TRBJ1-5 - TRBV5-1 - CASSLSGDQPQHF TGCGCCAGCAGCTTGAGCGGGGATCAGCCCCAGCATTTT
TRBJ2-5 - TRBV5-6 - CASSFPASRGQYF TGTGCCAGCAGCTTTCCGGCCTCGCGAGGCCAGTACTTC
TRBJ1-5 TRBD1 TRBV7-9 few CASRPGGIGQPQHF TGTGCCAGCAGACCAGGGGGTATAGGTCAGCCCCAGCATTTT
TRBJ1-1 TRBD1 TRBV5-1 - CASRGSTGTDTEAFF TGCGCCAGCAGGGGTTCGACAGGGACGGACACTGAAGCTTTCTTT
TRBJ1-5 TRBD1 TRBV4-3 few CASSPRGGNQPQHF TGCGCCAGCAGCCCCAGGGGGGGCAATCAGCCCCAGCATTTT
TRBJ1-2 TRBD1 TRBV7-9 few CASSFPTGGWNGYTF TGTGCCAGCAGCTTCCCAACAGGGGGGTGGAATGGCTACACCTTC
TRBJ1-1 - TRBV11-1 - CASSWRAAEAFF TGTGCCAGCAGCTGGCGGGCGGCTGAAGCTTTCTTT
TRBJ2-1 - TRBV10-3 - CAISESMVAENNEQFF TGTGCCATCAGTGAGTCGATGGTGGCAGAAAATAATGAGCAGTTCTTC
TRBJ2-3 TRBD2 TRBV28 - CASHRPAGVILDTQYF TGTGCCAGCCACCGGCCAGCGGGGGTAATATTGGATACGCAGTATTTT
TRBJ2-2 TRBD2 TRBV10-3 few CAISLGLAGGPVTGELFF TGTGCCATCAGTTTGGGACTAGCGGGAGGGCCGGTTACCGGGGAGCTGTTTTTT
TRBJ2-1 TRBD2 TRBV9 - CASSSMGQREISYNEQFF TGTGCCAGCAGCTCCATGGGGCAGCGGGAGATCTCCTACAATGAGCAGTTCTTC
TRBJ1-3 - TRBV30 - CAWSGRGYSGNTIYF TGTGCCTGGAGCGGCAGGGGCTACTCTGGAAACACCATATATTTT
TRBJ2-1 - TRBV5-1 - CASSPGPTSENEQFF TGCGCCAGCAGTCCGGGTCCAACCTCGGAGAATGAGCAGTTCTTC
TRBJ2-1 - TRBV21-1 - CASSRLRDRGFATFNPSDEQFF TGTGCCAGCAGCCGACTCCGGGACAGGGGGTTTGCAACGTTTAACCCCTCGGATGAGCAGTTCTTC
TRBJ2-2 TRBD1 TRBV2 - CASSPDRGRSGELFF TGTGCCAGCAGCCCGGACAGGGGGCGGTCCGGGGAGCTGTTTTTT
TRBJ2-3 TRBD2 TRBV7-6 - CASSLGWRGEADTQYF TGTGCCAGCAGCTTAGGATGGCGGGGGGAGGCAGATACGCAGTATTTT
TRBJ2-1 - TRBV5-6 once CASSLPSRYEQFF TGTGCCAGCAGCCTTCCTAGCAGGTATGAGCAGTTCTTC
TRBJ1-6 - TRBV30 - CAWSEERGLSPLHF TGTGCCTGGAGTGAGGAAAGGGGGTTATCACCCCTCCACTTT
TRBJ1-5 TRBD1 TRBV28 - CASSSEDRGNQPQHF TGTGCCAGCAGTAGTGAGGACAGGGGAAATCAGCCCCAGCATTTT
TRBJ2-7 TRBD1 TRBV28 - CASRNTGGYEQYF TGTGCCAGCAGAAATACAGGGGGATACGAGCAGTACTTC
TRBJ2-3 TRBD2 TRBV5-4 - CASSLRTSGTDTQYF TGTGCCAGCAGCTTGCGCACTAGCGGGACAGATACGCAGTATTTT
TRBJ2-1 - TRBV7-2 - CASSLYLGREQFF TGTGCCAGCAGCTTATATTTAGGCAGGGAGCAGTTCTTC
TRBJ2-4 TRBD1 TRBV16 - CASSQWAGQGDNIQYF TGTGCCAGCAGCCAATGGGCTGGGCAGGGGGACAACATTCAGTACTTC
TRBJ1-5 - TRBV30 - CAWSGGPGGNQPQHF TGTGCCTGGAGCGGAGGACCGGGTGGCAATCAGCCCCAGCATTTT
TRBJ2-1 TRBD1 TRBV2 - CASSEDRGVEQFF TGTGCCAGCAGTGAGGACAGGGGAGTTGAGCAGTTCTTC
TRBJ2-7 TRBD1 TRBV19 once CASSVRQGNAYEQYF TGTGCCAGTAGTGTAAGACAGGGGAACGCCTACGAGCAGTACTTC
TRBJ1-2 - TRBV28 - CASSLTGSRYGYTF TGTGCCAGCAGTCTTACAGGGTCGCGATATGGCTACACCTTC